The source of this T cell receptor (beta chain) is a study of T and B cells in COVID-19 patients. Study outcomes and limitations: CD4+, regulatory T cell, CD8+ and sorted SARS-CoV-2-responsive or tetramer+ T cells were not yet sequenced. Symptomatic-phase blood samples from mildly ill patients and early samples from severe cases were scarce. Patients with COVID-19 reportedly showed strongly skewed T cell receptor beta variable and joining gene usage.

From blood, 250-500 ng of genomic DNA served as TRB template. Comment on this clonotype: The target antigen is unknown.

This CDR3 has 17 amino acids. In germline, CDR1 is SGHAT, CDR2 FQNNGV. Trimming removed 1 base at V and 0 bases at J, with 10 bases between. BIOMED2 TRB-A/B primer pools were used in multiplex TRB PCR. TCRdb reanalysed the multiplex PCR reads using MiXCR and keeps one entry per CDR3 protein. This table has 14,000 or so distinct CDR3 sequences, 28% appearing once. The chain carries TRBV11-2 and TRBJ2-6; D not resolved. The receptor was isolated from a human donor who had recovered from COVID-19. What was sequenced was blood. The chain's CDR3 is CASSLGARRSGANVLTF. In DNA, the CDR3 is TGTGCCAGCAGCTTAGGGGCGCGCCGCTCTGGGGCCAACGTCCTGACTTTC. Variable domain in full (rest from reference TRBV11-2 and TRBJ2-6): EAGVAQSPRYKIIEKRQSVAFWCNPISGHATLYWYQQILGQGPKLLIQFQNNGVVDDSQLPKDRFSAERLKGVDSTLKIQPAKLEDSAVYLCASSLGARRSGANVLTFGAGSRLTVL.